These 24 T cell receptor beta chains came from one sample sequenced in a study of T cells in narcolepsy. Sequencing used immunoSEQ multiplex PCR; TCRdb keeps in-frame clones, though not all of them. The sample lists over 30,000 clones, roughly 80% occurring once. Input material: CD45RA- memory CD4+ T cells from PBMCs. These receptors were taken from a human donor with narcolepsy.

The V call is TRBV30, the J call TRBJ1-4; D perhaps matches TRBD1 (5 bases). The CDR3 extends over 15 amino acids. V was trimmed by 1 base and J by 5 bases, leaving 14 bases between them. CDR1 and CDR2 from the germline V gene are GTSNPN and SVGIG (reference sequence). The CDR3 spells CAWSATGTFNEKLFF. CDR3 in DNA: TGTGCCTGGAGTGCAACCGGGACTTTCAATGAAAAACTGTTTTTT.

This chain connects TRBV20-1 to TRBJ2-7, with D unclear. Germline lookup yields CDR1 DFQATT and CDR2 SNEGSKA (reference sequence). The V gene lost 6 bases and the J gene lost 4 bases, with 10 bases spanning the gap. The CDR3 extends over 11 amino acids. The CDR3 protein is CSAIDGYEQYF. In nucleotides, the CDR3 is TGCAGTGCCATTGATGGGTACGAGCAGTACTTC.

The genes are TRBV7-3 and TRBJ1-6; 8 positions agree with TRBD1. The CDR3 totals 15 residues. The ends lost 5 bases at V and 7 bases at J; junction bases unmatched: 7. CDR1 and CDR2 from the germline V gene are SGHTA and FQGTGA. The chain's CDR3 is CASSTDRGRNSPLHF. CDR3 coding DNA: TGTGCCAGCAGCACCGACAGGGGCCGGAATTCACCCCTCCACTTT. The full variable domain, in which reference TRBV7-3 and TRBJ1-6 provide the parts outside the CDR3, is GAGVSQTPSNKVTEKGKYVELRCDPISGHTALYWYRQSLGQGPEFLIYFQGTGAADDSGLPNDRFFAVRPEGSVSTLKIQRTERGDSAVYLCASSTDRGRNSPLHFGNGTRLTVT.

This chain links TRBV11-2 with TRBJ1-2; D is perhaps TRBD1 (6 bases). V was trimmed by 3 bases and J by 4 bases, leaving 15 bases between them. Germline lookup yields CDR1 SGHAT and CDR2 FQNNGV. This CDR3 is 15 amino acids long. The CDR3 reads CASSFGGDRSYGYTF. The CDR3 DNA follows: TGTGCCAGCAGCTTTGGGGGCGACAGATCCTATGGCTACACCTTC.

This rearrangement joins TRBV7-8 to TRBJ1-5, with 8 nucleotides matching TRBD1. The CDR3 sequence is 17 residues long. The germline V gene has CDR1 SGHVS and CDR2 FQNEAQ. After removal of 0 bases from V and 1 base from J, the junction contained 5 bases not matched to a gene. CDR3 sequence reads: CASSLARTGSSNQPQHF. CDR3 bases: TGTGCCAGCAGCTTAGCGAGGACAGGGTCGAGCAATCAGCCCCAGCATTTT. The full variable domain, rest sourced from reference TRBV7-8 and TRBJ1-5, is GAGVSQSPRYKVAKRGQDVALRCDPISGHVSLFWYQQALGQGPEFLTYFQNEAQLDKSGLPSDRFFAERPEGSVSTLKIQRTQQEDSAVYLCASSLARTGSSNQPQHFGDGTRLSIL.

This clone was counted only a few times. The DNA of the CDR3 is TGTGCCTGGAGCGCTACTACGGGGGAAAAACTGTTTTTT. This sequence encodes CAWSATTGEKLFF. V usage is TRBV30 and J usage is TRBJ1-4; D is unresolved. The CDR3 runs 13 residues. Germline V gives CDR1 GTSNPN, CDR2 SVGIG (reference sequence). Trimming cost V 3 bases and J 8 bases, with 13 bases left between them.

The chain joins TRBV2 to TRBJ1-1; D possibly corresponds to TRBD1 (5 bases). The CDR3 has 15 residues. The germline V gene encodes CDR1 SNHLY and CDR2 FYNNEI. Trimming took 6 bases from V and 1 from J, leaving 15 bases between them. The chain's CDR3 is CASRAEGWANTEAFF. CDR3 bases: TGTGCCAGCAGGGCCGAGGGGTGGGCGAACACTGAAGCTTTCTTT. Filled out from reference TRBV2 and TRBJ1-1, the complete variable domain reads EPEVTQTPSHQVTQMGQEVILRCVPISNHLYFYWYRQILGQKVEFLVSFYNNEISEKSEIFDDQFSVERPDGSNFTLKIRSTKLEDSAMYFCASRAEGWANTEAFFGQGTRLTVV.

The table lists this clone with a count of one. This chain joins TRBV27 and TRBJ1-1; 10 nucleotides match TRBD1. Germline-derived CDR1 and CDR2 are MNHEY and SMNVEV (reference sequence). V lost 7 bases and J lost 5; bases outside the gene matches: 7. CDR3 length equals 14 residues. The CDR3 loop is CASTRTGGNTEAFF. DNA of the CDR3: TGTGCCAGCACCCGGACAGGGGGAAATACTGAAGCTTTCTTT.

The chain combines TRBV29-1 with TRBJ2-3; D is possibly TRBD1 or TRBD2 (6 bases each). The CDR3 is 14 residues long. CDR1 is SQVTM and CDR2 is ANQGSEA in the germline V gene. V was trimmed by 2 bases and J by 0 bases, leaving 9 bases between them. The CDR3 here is CSVEWGASTDTQYF. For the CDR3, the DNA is TGCAGCGTTGAATGGGGGGCAAGCACAGATACGCAGTATTTT.

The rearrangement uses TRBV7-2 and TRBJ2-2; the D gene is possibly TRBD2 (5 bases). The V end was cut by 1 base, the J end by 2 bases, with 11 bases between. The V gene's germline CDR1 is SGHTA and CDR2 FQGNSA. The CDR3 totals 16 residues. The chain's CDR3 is CASSLGLASNTGELFF. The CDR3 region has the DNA TGTGCCAGCAGCTTAGGGCTAGCCTCCAACACCGGGGAGCTGTTTTTT.

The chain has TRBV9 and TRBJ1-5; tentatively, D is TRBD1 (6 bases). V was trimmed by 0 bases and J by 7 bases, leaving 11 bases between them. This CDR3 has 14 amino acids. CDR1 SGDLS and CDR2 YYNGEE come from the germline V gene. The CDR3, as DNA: TGTGCCAGCAGCGTAGAGGGGGGAGGACAGCCCCAGCATTTT. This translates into CASSVEGGGQPQHF.

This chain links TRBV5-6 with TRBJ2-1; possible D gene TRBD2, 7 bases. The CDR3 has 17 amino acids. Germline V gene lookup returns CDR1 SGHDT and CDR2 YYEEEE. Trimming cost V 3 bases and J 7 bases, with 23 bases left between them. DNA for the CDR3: TGTGCCAGCAGCTCCAGCATCGGGGGGCGAATAAGGAATGAGCAGTTCTTC. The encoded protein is CASSSSIGGRIRNEQFF.

In DNA, the CDR3 is TGTGCCAGCAGGAGTGGACAGGGGTCGCGTGAGACCCAGTACTTC. This translates into CASRSGQGSRETQYF. The chain joins TRBV6-6 to TRBJ2-5; TRBD1 matches at 9 bases. V lost 6 bases, J lost 5 bases, and 10 bases stayed unmatched. Germline values: CDR1 MNHNY, CDR2 SVGAGI (reference sequence). The CDR3 is made up of 15 amino acids.

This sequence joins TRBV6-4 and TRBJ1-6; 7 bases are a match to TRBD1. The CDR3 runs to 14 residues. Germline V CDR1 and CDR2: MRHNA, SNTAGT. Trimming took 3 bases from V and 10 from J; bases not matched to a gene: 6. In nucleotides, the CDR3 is TGTGCCAGCAGTGAAGGGACAGCTAGCTCACCCCTCCACTTT. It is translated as CASSEGTASSPLHF.

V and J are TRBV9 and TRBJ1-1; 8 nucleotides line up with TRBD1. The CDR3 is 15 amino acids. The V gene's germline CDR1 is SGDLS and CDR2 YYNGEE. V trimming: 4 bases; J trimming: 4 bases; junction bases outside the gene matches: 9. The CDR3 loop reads CASSPPQGAATEAFF. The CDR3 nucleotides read TGTGCCAGCAGCCCCCCCCAGGGGGCGGCCACTGAAGCTTTCTTT.

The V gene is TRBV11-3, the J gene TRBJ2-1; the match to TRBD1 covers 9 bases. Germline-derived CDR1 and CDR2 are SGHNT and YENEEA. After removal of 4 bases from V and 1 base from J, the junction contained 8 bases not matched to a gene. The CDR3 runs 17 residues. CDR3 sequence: CASSSNRGPLSYNEQFF. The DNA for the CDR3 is TGTGCCAGCAGCTCCAACAGGGGGCCCCTTTCCTACAATGAGCAGTTCTTC. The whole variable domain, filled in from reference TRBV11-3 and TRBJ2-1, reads EAGVVQSPRYKIIEKKQPVAFWCNPISGHNTLYWYLQNLGQGPELLIRYENEEAVDDSQLPKDRFSAERLKGVDSTLKIQPAELGDSAVYLCASSSNRGPLSYNEQFFGPGTRLTVL.

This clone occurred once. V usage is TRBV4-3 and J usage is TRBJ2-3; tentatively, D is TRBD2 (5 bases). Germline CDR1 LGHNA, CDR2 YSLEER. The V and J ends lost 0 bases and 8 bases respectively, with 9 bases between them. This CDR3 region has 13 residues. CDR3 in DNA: TGCGCCAGCAGCCAAGATCGGGCGGGTACGCAGTATTTT. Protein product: CASSQDRAGTQYF.

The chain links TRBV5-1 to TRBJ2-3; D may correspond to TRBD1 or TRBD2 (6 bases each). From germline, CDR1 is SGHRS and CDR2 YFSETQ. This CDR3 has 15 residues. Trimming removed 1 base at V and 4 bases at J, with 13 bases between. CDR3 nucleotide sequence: TGCGCCAGCAGCTTGATGGGGGGCATTCCAGATACGCAGTATTTT. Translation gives CASSLMGGIPDTQYF.

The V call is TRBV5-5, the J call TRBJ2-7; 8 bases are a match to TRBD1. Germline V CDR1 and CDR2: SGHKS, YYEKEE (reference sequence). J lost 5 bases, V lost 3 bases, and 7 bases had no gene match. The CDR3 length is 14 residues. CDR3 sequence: CASSYTRGQDEQYF. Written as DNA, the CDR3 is TGTGCCAGCAGCTACACCAGGGGGCAGGACGAGCAGTACTTC.

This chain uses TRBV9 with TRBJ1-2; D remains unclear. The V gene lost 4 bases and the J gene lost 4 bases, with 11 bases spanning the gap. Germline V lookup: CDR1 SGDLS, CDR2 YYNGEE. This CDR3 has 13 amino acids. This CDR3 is CASSFVNSYGYTF. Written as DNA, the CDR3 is TGTGCCAGCAGCTTTGTGAACAGCTATGGCTACACCTTC.

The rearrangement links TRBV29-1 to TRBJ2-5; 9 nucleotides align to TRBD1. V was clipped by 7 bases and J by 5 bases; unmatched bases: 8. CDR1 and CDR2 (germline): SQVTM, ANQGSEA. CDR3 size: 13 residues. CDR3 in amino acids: CSADTGGVETQYF. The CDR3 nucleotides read TGCAGCGCCGACACAGGGGGCGTGGAGACCCAGTACTTC.

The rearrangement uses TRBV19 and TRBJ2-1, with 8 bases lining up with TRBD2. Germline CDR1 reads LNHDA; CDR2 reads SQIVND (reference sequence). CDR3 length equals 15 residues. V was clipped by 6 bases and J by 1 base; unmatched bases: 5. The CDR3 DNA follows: TGTGCCAGTAGGCCAGCGGGGGAGTCCTACAATGAGCAGTTCTTC. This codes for CASRPAGESYNEQFF.

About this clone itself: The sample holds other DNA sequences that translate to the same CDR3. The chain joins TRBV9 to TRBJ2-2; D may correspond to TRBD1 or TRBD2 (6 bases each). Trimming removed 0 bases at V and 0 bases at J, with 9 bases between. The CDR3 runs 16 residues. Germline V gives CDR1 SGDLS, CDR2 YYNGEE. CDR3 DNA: TGTGCCAGCAGCGTAGCGGGGGCTCCGAACACCGGGGAGCTGTTTTTT. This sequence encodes CASSVAGAPNTGELFF.

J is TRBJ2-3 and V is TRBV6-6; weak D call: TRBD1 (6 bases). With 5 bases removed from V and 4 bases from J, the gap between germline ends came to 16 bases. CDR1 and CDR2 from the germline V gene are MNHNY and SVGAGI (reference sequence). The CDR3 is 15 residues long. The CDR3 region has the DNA TGTGCCAGCAGTGATGCAGGGGTTCCACCAGATACGCAGTATTTT. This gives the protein CASSDAGVPPDTQYF.